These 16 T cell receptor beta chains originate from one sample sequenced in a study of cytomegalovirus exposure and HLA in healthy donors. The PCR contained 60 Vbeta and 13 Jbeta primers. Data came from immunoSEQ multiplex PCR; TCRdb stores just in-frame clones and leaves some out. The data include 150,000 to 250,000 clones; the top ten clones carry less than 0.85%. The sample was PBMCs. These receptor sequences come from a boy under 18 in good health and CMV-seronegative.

The CDR3 coding sequence is TGTGCCAGCAGCTCCCAGGGGCCTACCGGGGAGCTGTTTTTT. Translated, it gives CASSSQGPTGELFF. The gene calls are TRBV7-6 and TRBJ2-2; D might be TRBD1 (6 bases). CDR3 length: 14 residues. Trimming took 4 bases from V and 5 from J, leaving 11 bases between them. Germline CDR1 SGHVS, CDR2 FNYEAQ.

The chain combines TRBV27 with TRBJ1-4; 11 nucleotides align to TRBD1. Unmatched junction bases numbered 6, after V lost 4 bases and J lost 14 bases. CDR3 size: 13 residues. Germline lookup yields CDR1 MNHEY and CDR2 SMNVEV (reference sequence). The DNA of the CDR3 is TGTGCCAGCAGTTGGGACAGGGGGGGATTGCTGTTTTTT. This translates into CASSWDRGGLLFF.

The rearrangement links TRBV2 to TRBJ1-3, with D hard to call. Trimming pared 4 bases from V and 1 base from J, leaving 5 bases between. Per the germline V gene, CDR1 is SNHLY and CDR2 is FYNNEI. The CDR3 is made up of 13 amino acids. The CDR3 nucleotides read TGTGCCAGCAGTGCGCGTTCTGGAAACACCATATATTTT. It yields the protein CASSARSGNTIYF.

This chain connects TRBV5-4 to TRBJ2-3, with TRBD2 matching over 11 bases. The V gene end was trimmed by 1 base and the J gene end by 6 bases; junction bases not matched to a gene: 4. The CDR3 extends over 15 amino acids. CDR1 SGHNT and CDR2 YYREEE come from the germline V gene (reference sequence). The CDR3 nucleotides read TGTGCCAGCAGCTTGTTCCTAGCGGGGGGTGATACGCAGTATTTT. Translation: CASSLFLAGGDTQYF.

For the CDR3, the DNA is TGTGCCAGCAGTTTTCTTTCGGGTTATCAGCCCCAGCATTTT. Translating it yields CASSFLSGYQPQHF. The V gene is TRBV28, the J gene TRBJ1-5; D uncertain. The CDR3 totals 14 residues. Deletions cut 3 bases from V and 5 bases from J, with 11 bases between. The V gene's germline CDR1 is MDHEN and CDR2 SYDVKM.

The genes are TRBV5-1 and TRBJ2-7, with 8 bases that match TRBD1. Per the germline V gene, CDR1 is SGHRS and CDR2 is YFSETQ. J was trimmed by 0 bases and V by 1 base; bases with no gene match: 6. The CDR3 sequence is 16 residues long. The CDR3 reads CASSLFKGQDSYEQYF. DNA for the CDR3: TGCGCCAGCAGCTTGTTTAAGGGACAGGACTCCTACGAGCAGTACTTC.

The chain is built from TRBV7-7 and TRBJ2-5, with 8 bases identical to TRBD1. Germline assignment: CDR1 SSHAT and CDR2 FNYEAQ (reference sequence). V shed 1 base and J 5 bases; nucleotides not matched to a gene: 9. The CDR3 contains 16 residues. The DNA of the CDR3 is TGTGCCAGCAGCTTAGATTCTGACAGGGGCCTGGAGACCCAGTACTTC. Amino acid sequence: CASSLDSDRGLETQYF.

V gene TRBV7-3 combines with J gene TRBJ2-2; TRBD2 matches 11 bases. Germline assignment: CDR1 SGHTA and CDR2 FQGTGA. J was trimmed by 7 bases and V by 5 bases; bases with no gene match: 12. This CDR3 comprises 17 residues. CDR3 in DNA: TGTGCCAGCAGCACCCCGATAGCGGGGGGGCCCAACGGGGAGCTGTTTTTT. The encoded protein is CASSTPIAGGPNGELFF.

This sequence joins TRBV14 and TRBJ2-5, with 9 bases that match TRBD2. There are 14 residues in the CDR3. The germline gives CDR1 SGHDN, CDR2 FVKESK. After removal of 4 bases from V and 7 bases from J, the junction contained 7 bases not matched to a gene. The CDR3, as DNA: TGTGCCAGCAGCCTAGCGGGAGCCCCCGGGACCCAGTACTTC. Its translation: CASSLAGAPGTQYF.

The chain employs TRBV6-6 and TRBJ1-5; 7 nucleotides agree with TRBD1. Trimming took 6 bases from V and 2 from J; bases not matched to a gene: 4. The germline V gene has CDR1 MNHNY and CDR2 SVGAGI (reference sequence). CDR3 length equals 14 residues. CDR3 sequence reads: CASSAGTGNQPQHF. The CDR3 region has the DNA TGTGCCAGCAGCGCCGGGACAGGCAATCAGCCCCAGCATTTT.

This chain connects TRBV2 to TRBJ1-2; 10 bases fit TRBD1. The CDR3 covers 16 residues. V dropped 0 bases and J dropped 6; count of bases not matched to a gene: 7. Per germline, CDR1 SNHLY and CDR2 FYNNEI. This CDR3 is CASSEAGDRGGNGYTF. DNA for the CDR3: TGTGCCAGCAGTGAAGCTGGGGACAGGGGAGGCAATGGCTACACCTTC.

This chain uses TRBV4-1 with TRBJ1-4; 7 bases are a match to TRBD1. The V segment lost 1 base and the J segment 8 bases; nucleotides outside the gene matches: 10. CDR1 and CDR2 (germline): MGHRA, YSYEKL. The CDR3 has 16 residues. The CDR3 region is CASSQVPQGGLEKLFF. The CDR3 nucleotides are TGCGCCAGCAGCCAAGTGCCCCAGGGGGGCCTAGAAAAACTGTTTTTT.

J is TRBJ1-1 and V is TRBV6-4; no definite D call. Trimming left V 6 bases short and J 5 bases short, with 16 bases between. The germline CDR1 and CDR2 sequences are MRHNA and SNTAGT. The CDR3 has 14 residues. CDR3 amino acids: CASRLGSPGTEAFF. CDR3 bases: TGTGCCAGCAGGCTGGGGTCCCCGGGGACTGAAGCTTTCTTT.

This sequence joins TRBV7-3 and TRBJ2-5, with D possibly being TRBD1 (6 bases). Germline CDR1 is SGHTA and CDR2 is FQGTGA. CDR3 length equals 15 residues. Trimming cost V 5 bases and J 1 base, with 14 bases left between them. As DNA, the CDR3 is TGTGCCAGCAGCCAACGTGGGGGCCCCCAAGAGACCCAGTACTTC. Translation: CASSQRGGPQETQYF. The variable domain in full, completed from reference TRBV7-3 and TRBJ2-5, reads GAGVSQTPSNKVTEKGKYVELRCDPISGHTALYWYRQSLGQGPEFLIYFQGTGAADDSGLPNDRFFAVRPEGSVSTLKIQRTERGDSAVYLCASSQRGGPQETQYFGPGTRLLVL.

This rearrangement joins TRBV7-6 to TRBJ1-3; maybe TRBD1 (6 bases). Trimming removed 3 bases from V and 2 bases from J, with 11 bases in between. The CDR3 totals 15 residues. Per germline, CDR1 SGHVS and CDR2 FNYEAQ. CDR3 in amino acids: CASSFPRTAGNTIYF. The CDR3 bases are TGTGCCAGCAGCTTTCCCAGGACAGCTGGAAACACCATATATTTT. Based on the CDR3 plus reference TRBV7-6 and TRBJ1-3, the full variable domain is GAGVSQSPRYKVTKRGQDVALRCDPISGHVSLYWYRQALGQGPEFLTYFNYEAQQDKSGLPNDRFSAERPEGSISTLTIQRTEQRDSAMYRCASSFPRTAGNTIYFGEGSWLTVV.

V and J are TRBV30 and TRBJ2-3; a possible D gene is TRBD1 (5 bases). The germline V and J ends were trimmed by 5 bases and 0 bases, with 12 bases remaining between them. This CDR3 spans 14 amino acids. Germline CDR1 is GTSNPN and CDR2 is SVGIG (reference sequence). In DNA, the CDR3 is TGTGCCTGGTCGGACACCTCTAGCACAGATACGCAGTATTTT. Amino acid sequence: CAWSDTSSTDTQYF.